The clone carrying this TCR beta chain was observed a handful of times. Antigen unknown. Using its own MiXCR run on the 5' RACE reads, TCRdb lists one record per CDR3 protein. The sample consists of approximately 250,000 distinct CDR3 sequences, 16% of them appearing once. Trimming stripped 2 bases from V and 2 bases from J, with 13 bases between. This CDR3 region has 15 residues. The V gene's germline CDR1 is SGHAT and CDR2 FQNNGV. This specimen belongs to a study of T-cell memory formation after mild COVID-19. Study-level points and caveats: Mostly located in CM and EM were contracting CD4+ clones, with contracting CD8+ clones located in EMRA.

The sample was PBMCs or a T cell subset sorted from them (not recorded which). The sequence was collected from a young man who had mild COVID-19 (a few samples of this study predate the infection). Cell type and time point are not known. The rearrangement links TRBV11-2 to TRBJ2-7; D call uncertain. The CDR3 nucleotides read TGTGCCAGCAGCTTACCGAACAACGGAGCCTACGAGCAGTACTTC. Its translation: CASSLPNNGAYEQYF. Combining the CDR3 with reference TRBV11-2 and TRBJ2-7 gives the whole variable domain EAGVAQSPRYKIIEKRQSVAFWCNPISGHATLYWYQQILGQGPKLLIQFQNNGVVDDSQLPKDRFSAERLKGVDSTLKIQPAKLEDSAVYLCASSLPNNGAYEQYFGPGTRLTVT.